This is a list of T cell receptor beta chains from one sample in a study of cytomegalovirus exposure and HLA in healthy donors. Only in-frame clones appear in the TCRdb table, and some are missing; sequencing was by immunoSEQ multiplex PCR. The sample holds about 120,000 clones, approximately 78% seen once. The sample was PBMCs. Every receptor here comes from a female donor in good health and CMV-seronegative. Both conserved end residues are part of each CDR3. The order of the fields is J gene, V gene, CDR3 protein.

>TRBJ2-1|TRBV2
CASSDETSGLYNEQFF
>TRBJ2-3|TRBV5-1
CASSLVSPNTDTQYF
>TRBJ1-3|TRBV19
CASQTGIGNTIYF
>TRBJ2-3|TRBV11-2
CASSLRASGQSDTQYF
>TRBJ2-1|TRBV2
CASSVSDYDEQFF
>TRBJ2-7|TRBV28
CASETPPYEQYF
>TRBJ1-5|TRBV13
CASSGQGRQPQHF
>TRBJ1-5|TRBV27
CASSLGSQPQHF
>TRBJ2-1|TRBV9
CASSVAVYNEQFF
>TRBJ1-5|TRBV5-5
CASSWGQGDSNQPQHF
>TRBJ2-6|TRBV27
CASSINSGANVLTF
>TRBJ1-4|TRBV11-2
CASSLVSGTNEKLFF
>TRBJ2-3|TRBV5-1
CASSQAGASTDTQYF
>TRBJ2-5|TRBV27
CARGGGRGKTQYF
>TRBJ2-7|TRBV7-2
CASSRDLSGASTYEQYF
>TRBJ1-1|TRBV6-5
CASSYRTGGSGTEAFF
>TRBJ1-2|TRBV5-6
CASSRGGQGALYGYTF
>TRBJ2-1|TRBV9
CASSVVTGSYNEQFF
>TRBJ1-2|TRBV29-1
CSVDTGLNYGYTF
>TRBJ2-1|TRBV7-9
CASSLAREYNEQFF
>TRBJ1-1|TRBV4-3
CASSQDWGGLGAEAFF
>TRBJ2-5|TRBV5-1
CASSPGTAQETQYF
>TRBJ1-4|TRBV4-1
CASSPIPGQTNEKLFF
>TRBJ1-4|TRBV4-2
CASSHPKGTTNEKLFF
>TRBJ2-7|TRBV7-2
CASSLVLAGGGQYF
>TRBJ2-7|TRBV4-2
CASSQEGVSFSSYEQYF
>TRBJ2-3|TRBV2
CASRAGTGGAYTQYF
>TRBJ2-1|TRBV7-3
CASSLLGLAGGPEQFF
>TRBJ2-2|TRBV7-9
CASSLVMGAGGTGELFF
>TRBJ2-7|TRBV6-1
CASSEVGSGYEQYF
>TRBJ2-1|TRBV6-5
CASSTLAGGYNEQFF
>TRBJ1-1|TRBV5-1
CASSLGQGRKTEAFF
>TRBJ2-7|TRBV7-2
CASSELAEVPYEQYF
>TRBJ2-7|TRBV7-8
CASSLASPSGSARNEQYF
>TRBJ1-1|TRBV7-6
CASSLGVSAYTEAFF
>.|TRBV5-4
CASTFWGRSSYEQYF
>TRBJ2-3|TRBV14
CASTSGLGFGTQYF
>TRBJ2-1|TRBV2
CASSARFGADRVDPNEQFF
>TRBJ2-7|TRBV20-1
CSADYYEQYF
>TRBJ2-7|TRBV7-3
CASSLSGGTPYEQYF
>TRBJ1-3|TRBV4-1
CASSFDGENTIYF
>TRBJ2-1|TRBV9
CASSVATNNEQFF
>TRBJ2-3|TRBV6-1
CASRGRGRTDTQYF
>TRBJ2-6|TRBV5-1
CASSRSKDSPPGANVLTF
>TRBJ1-1|TRBV4-1
CASSQGNQGRAEAFF
>TRBJ2-1|TRBV19
CASTTGTEQFF
>TRBJ1-3|TRBV6-1
CASSAQGARNTIYF
>TRBJ2-3|TRBV7-2
CASSAGLAEGVDTQYF
>TRBJ2-3|TRBV7-9
CASSLLGDTQYF
>TRBJ2-3|TRBV18
CASSPPATTDTQYF
>TRBJ2-7|TRBV18
CASSLGAGGPYEQYF
>TRBJ1-6|TRBV5-1
CASSLGAGVNSPLHF
>TRBJ2-3|TRBV6-5
CASSYETSGIRDTQYF
>TRBJ2-7|TRBV28
CASPSGRAYEQYF
>TRBJ2-7|TRBV9
CASSVRDTYEQYF
>TRBJ2-4|TRBV28
CASSPDLAKNIQYF
>TRBJ2-1|TRBV29-1
CSVARRQGSYNEQFF
>TRBJ2-2|TRBV28
CASSLPSDRAVGELFF
>TRBJ1-6|TRBV5-4
CASSLPGQGKGSPLHF